This TCR beta chain was recovered during a study of OX40 agonist ivuxolimab in advanced cancers. Overall study: Across the patients, intravenous ivuxolimab was delivered every 2 weeks at 0.01 to 10 mg/kg. At about 82% male, the cohort had a mean age of roughly 60 years, ranging from about 23 to 79. General study findings and limits: There was clonal expansion of CD4+ and CD8+ blood T cells by week 6 at 0.1 to 3.0 mg/kg. On average, CD8+ T cells had more expanded clones than CD4+.

Sequencing was performed with immunoSEQ multiplex PCR; in TCRdb, only in-frame clones are kept and a portion is missing. The data contain more than 50,000 clones, roughly 84% of them seen just once; the ten biggest clones take up about 4.5%. The CDR3 consists of 16 residues. With 0 bases clipped from V and 4 bases from J, the junction kept 5 bases outside the gene matches. The germline V gene encodes CDR1 SGHDT and CDR2 YYEEEE. About this clone itself: The antigen is undetermined.

The chain recombines TRBV5-6 with TRBJ2-2, with 8 bases fitting TRBD1. Sequences were derived from CD4+ or CD8+ T cells sorted from blood, sampled in a trial of the OX40 agonist ivuxolimab. This receptor was identified in an adult with an advanced solid tumor such as melanoma, head and neck, liver or kidney cancer. In DNA, the CDR3 is TGTGCCAGCAGCTTGGTACCCACAGGGGGCACCGGGGAGCTGTTTTTT. Encoded protein: CASSLVPTGGTGELFF.